This TCR beta chain was recovered during a study of cytomegalovirus exposure and HLA in healthy donors. The ends were cut back, 5 bases at V and 6 bases at J, with 22 bases in the middle. In germline, CDR1 is SGHTA, CDR2 FQGNSA. The CDR3 length is 16 residues. The PCR made use of 60 Vbeta and 13 Jbeta primers. The data were produced by immunoSEQ multiplex PCR, yet TCRdb's version contains in-frame clones alone and is incomplete. The repertoire includes about 160,000 clones, under 75% of them detected once, and 6% to 7.5% sits in the top ten. This receptor was identified in a middle-aged man in good health and CMV-seropositive. Sample: PBMCs. This chain connects TRBV7-2 to TRBJ1-2, with D perhaps matching TRBD1 (6 bases). In nucleotides, the CDR3 is TGTGCCAGCAGCCCCCCGCCGGGGGCGGGGGGGGATGGCTACACCTTC. Encoded protein: CASSPPPGAGGDGYTF.